These 29 T cell receptor beta chains originate from one sample sequenced in a study of control samples from healthy donors and cancer patients. Generated by immunoSEQ multiplex PCR, the TCRdb table keeps only in-frame clones and is missing some. The sample contains roughly 400,000 clones, more than 80% of which appear only once. Sample: PBMCs. The source of these receptors is a middle-aged man with head and neck cancer.

The rearrangement joins TRBV3-1 (or the pseudogene TRBV3-2) to TRBJ2-6, with D perhaps TRBD1 or TRBD2 (6 bases each). CDR3 size: 17 residues. Trimming pared 0 bases from V and 0 bases from J, leaving 9 bases between. Looked up from germline, CDR1 is LGHDT and CDR2 is YNNKEL (reference sequence). The DNA for the CDR3 is TGTGCCAGCAGCCAAGAAGGGGGGAGCTCTGGGGCCAACGTCCTGACTTTC. This gives the protein CASSQEGGSSGANVLTF.

The V call is TRBV30, the J call TRBJ2-7, with D perhaps matching TRBD1 or TRBD2 (6 bases each). V was cut by 2 bases and J by 2 bases, with 13 bases left in between. The CDR3 extends over 14 amino acids. From germline, CDR1 is GTSNPN and CDR2 SVGIG (reference sequence). This CDR3 reads CAWSRGGTTYEQYF. The CDR3 coding sequence is TGTGCCTGGAGTAGAGGGGGGACAACCTACGAGCAGTACTTC.

The chain has TRBV5-6 and TRBJ2-2; D possibly matches TRBD1 or TRBD2 (6 bases each). There are 16 residues in the CDR3. Germline V lookup: CDR1 SGHDT, CDR2 YYEEEE. Trimming shortened V by 0 bases and J by 2 bases, and 11 bases separated the two germline ends. The CDR3 spells CASSLGPGANTGELFF. CDR3 sequence (DNA): TGTGCCAGCAGCTTGGGACCGGGGGCAAACACCGGGGAGCTGTTTTTT.

The chain is built from TRBV5-1 and TRBJ2-5; the D gene could be TRBD1 or TRBD2 (6 bases each). The V end lost 5 bases, the J end lost 0 bases, and 17 bases lay between the germline ends. Germline V gene data show CDR1 as SGHRS and CDR2 as YFSETQ. The CDR3 covers 16 residues. The DNA for the CDR3 is TGCGCCAGCAGTAAGACGGGGGCCACCCACCAAGAGACCCAGTACTTC. It codes for CASSKTGATHQETQYF.

The chain is built from TRBV10-1 and TRBJ2-3; unclear D gene. Germline V gene data show CDR1 as WNHNN and CDR2 as SYGVQD (reference sequence). Trimming removed 0 bases from V and 2 bases from J, with 3 bases in between. CDR3 length: 13 residues. CDR3 protein: CASSESPTDTQYF. The DNA for the CDR3 is TGCGCCAGCAGTGAGTCCCCCACAGATACGCAGTATTTT.

This rearrangement joins TRBV11-2 to TRBJ1-1; tentatively, D is TRBD1 (5 bases). The germline V gene has CDR1 SGHAT and CDR2 FQNNGV. The length of the CDR3 is 15 residues. With 4 bases removed from V and 4 bases from J, the gap between germline ends came to 16 bases. CDR3 bases: TGTGCCAGCAGCTCCCTACGGGGGAGCGGCACTGAAGCTTTCTTT. Amino acid sequence: CASSSLRGSGTEAFF. Full variable domain (rest looked up from reference TRBV11-2 and TRBJ1-1): EAGVAQSPRYKIIEKRQSVAFWCNPISGHATLYWYQQILGQGPKLLIQFQNNGVVDDSQLPKDRFSAERLKGVDSTLKIQPAKLEDSAVYLCASSSLRGSGTEAFFGQGTRLTVV.

V gene TRBV7-9 combines with J gene TRBJ1-5; D is undetermined. CDR1 SEHNR and CDR2 FQNEAQ come from the germline V gene (reference sequence). V gave up 3 bases and J gave up 6 bases, with 6 bases separating them. The CDR3 length is 12 residues. DNA for the CDR3: TGTGCCAGCAGCTTCCTCGGTCAGCCCCAGCATTTT. This gives the protein CASSFLGQPQHF.

The rearrangement links TRBV27 to TRBJ2-6; D not resolved. Trimming cost V 4 bases and J 0 bases, with 1 base left between them. The germline V gene has CDR1 MNHEY and CDR2 SMNVEV (reference sequence). This CDR3 spans 13 amino acids. CDR3 residues: CASSYSGANVLTF. The CDR3 nucleotides are TGTGCCAGCAGTTACTCTGGGGCCAACGTCCTGACTTTC.

V is TRBV2 and J is TRBJ1-5; D perhaps matches TRBD1 (5 bases). The CDR3 spans 14 residues. V lost 4 bases and J lost 3, with 10 bases in between. Germline V gene sequence: CDR1 SNHLY, CDR2 FYNNEI. CDR3 sequence (DNA): TGTGCCAGCAGTGGCCAGGGAAACAATCAGCCCCAGCATTTT. Translation gives CASSGQGNNQPQHF.

This sequence joins TRBV7-2 and TRBJ2-2, with D unclear. V lost 5 bases to trimming and J lost 4 bases, with 14 bases between them. Germline V gene lookup returns CDR1 SGHTA and CDR2 FQGNSA. The CDR3 spans 15 residues. The DNA for the CDR3 is TGTGCCAGCAGCCCCCGTGGCAAGACCACCGGGGAGCTGTTTTTT. As protein: CASSPRGKTTGELFF.

The chain employs TRBV12-3 or TRBV12-4 and TRBJ2-3; a weak D match, TRBD2 (6 bases). The V end was cut by 3 bases, the J end by 7 bases, with 11 bases between. CDR3 length: 13 amino acids. The CDR3 region is CASSLGGVNTQYF. CDR3 in DNA: TGTGCCAGCAGTTTGGGCGGGGTTAATACGCAGTATTTT.

This clone has only a few counts. The chain carries TRBV30 and TRBJ1-1; D is unresolved. Trimming removed 5 bases from V and 3 bases from J, with 7 bases in between. Germline-derived CDR1 and CDR2 are GTSNPN and SVGIG (reference sequence). The CDR3 sequence is 11 residues long. The chain's CDR3 is CAWVMDTEAFF. The CDR3, as DNA: TGTGCCTGGGTTATGGACACTGAAGCTTTCTTT.

The chain has TRBV10-3 and TRBJ2-2; 10 bases are shared with TRBD1. J was trimmed by 0 bases and V by 6 bases; bases with no gene match: 1. This CDR3 spans 15 amino acids. Germline lookup yields CDR1 ENHRY and CDR2 SYGVKD. CDR3 nucleotide sequence: TGTGCCATCAGGACAGGGGGCCCGAACACCGGGGAGCTGTTTTTT. Its protein is CAIRTGGPNTGELFF.

The V call is TRBV24-1, the J call TRBJ1-2; D is uncertain. CDR1 is KGHDR, CDR2 SFDVKD, per germline. Trimming took off 4 bases at V and 1 base at J, with 18 bases between the two ends. This CDR3 contains 17 residues. CDR3 bases: TGTGCCACCAGTGAGGGAACGAAGGGCCGGAGTAACTATGGCTACACCTTC. As protein: CATSEGTKGRSNYGYTF.

The V and J genes are TRBV7-9 and TRBJ1-2; D may be TRBD1 (5 bases). Germline CDR1 SEHNR, CDR2 FQNEAQ (reference sequence). This CDR3 comprises 14 residues. The germline V and J ends were trimmed by 5 bases and 8 bases, with 18 bases remaining between them. In DNA, the CDR3 is TGTGCCAGCAGCGAACGGGGCGGGGAAGGAGGCTACACCTTC. It codes for CASSERGGEGGYTF. Full variable domain (missing parts from reference TRBV7-9 and TRBJ1-2): DTGVSQNPRHKITKRGQNVTFRCDPISEHNRLYWYRQTLGQGPEFLTYFQNEAQLEKSRLLSDRFSAERPKGSFSTLEIQRTEQGDSAMYLCASSERGGEGGYTFGSGTRLTVV.

The chain combines TRBV10-1 with TRBJ2-6, with 7 bases identical to TRBD1. Germline loops: CDR1 WNHNN, CDR2 SYGVQD (reference sequence). CDR3 length: 17 amino acids. With V trimmed by 1 base and J by 3 bases, 6 bases remained unmatched. The CDR3 spells CASSEYRTGSGANVLTF. CDR3 bases: TGCGCCAGCAGTGAGTATCGGACAGGAAGTGGGGCCAACGTCCTGACTTTC.

CDR3 in DNA: TGTGCCAGTAGTATATCAGCAGGGGACTATGGCTACACCTTC. This translates into CASSISAGDYGYTF. The gene calls are TRBV19 and TRBJ1-2; maybe TRBD1 (6 bases). CDR3 length: 14 residues. V lost 2 bases and J lost 3, with 10 bases in between. CDR1 is LNHDA, CDR2 SQIVND, per germline (reference sequence).

The chain is built from TRBV29-1 and TRBJ2-3; D is ambiguous. V gave up 8 bases and J gave up 2 bases, with 11 bases separating them. The CDR3 runs 12 residues. Germline loops: CDR1 SQVTM, CDR2 ANQGSEA. In DNA, the CDR3 is TGCAGCTTCGAACGGACCACAGATACGCAGTATTTT. Translation: CSFERTTDTQYF.

This clone was observed a single time. J is TRBJ2-3 and V is TRBV18; D is uncertain. Trimming removed 3 bases from V and 2 bases from J, with 0 bases in between. Germline V gene lookup returns CDR1 KGHSH and CDR2 LQKENI. The CDR3 is made up of 11 amino acids. The CDR3 DNA reads as TGTGCCAGCTCACCCACAGATACGCAGTATTTT. Translated, it gives CASSPTDTQYF.

The chain uses TRBV25-1 and TRBJ2-7; D is possibly TRBD1 or TRBD2 (5 bases each). Germline CDR1 is MGHDK and CDR2 is SYGVNS. V was shortened by 2 bases and J by 5 bases, with 16 bases between the two germline ends. The CDR3 runs 15 residues. The CDR3 sequence is CASSEGGAGKDEQYF. The CDR3, as DNA: TGTGCCAGCAGTGAAGGGGGAGCAGGGAAAGACGAGCAGTACTTC.

The chain is built from TRBV2 and TRBJ1-4; D not certain. Germline CDR1 SNHLY, CDR2 FYNNEI. V lost 1 base and J lost 7, with 4 bases in between. The CDR3 contains 12 residues. The chain's CDR3 is CASSEVSEKLFF. The CDR3 region has the DNA TGTGCCAGCAGTGAAGTGAGTGAAAAACTGTTTTTT.

For the CDR3, the DNA is TGTGCCAGCAGTTTATTAGCGGGGGGGGCGGAGACCCAGTACTTC. This encodes CASSLLAGGAETQYF. The V call is TRBV27, the J call TRBJ2-5, with 11 positions matching TRBD2. The CDR3 has 15 amino acids. V lost 1 base and J lost 5; bases outside the gene matches: 3. Germline V gene sequence: CDR1 MNHEY, CDR2 SMNVEV (reference sequence).

The V and J genes are TRBV18 and TRBJ1-2, with TRBD1 identical over 7 bases. The germline CDR1 and CDR2 sequences are KGHSH and LQKENI. The CDR3 runs 17 residues. V trimming: 1 base; J trimming: 1 base; junction bases outside the gene matches: 9. The CDR3 is CASSPRSKTGDNYGYTF. The CDR3 DNA sequence: TGTGCCAGCTCACCACGTTCAAAAACAGGGGATAACTATGGCTACACCTTC.

CDR3 sequence (DNA): TGTGCCAGCAGCTTAGCGTTTCGCACAGATACGCAGTATTTT. Translation: CASSLAFRTDTQYF. The chain links TRBV7-9 to TRBJ2-3, with D unresolved. Trimming stripped 0 bases from V and 1 base from J, with 5 bases between. The CDR3 loop spans 14 amino acids. Looked up from germline, CDR1 is SEHNR and CDR2 is FQNEAQ (reference sequence).

The rearrangement joins TRBV7-2 to TRBJ2-7, with 10 bases matching TRBD2. CDR1 is SGHTA and CDR2 is FQGNSA in the germline V gene. This CDR3 is 18 amino acids long. V was pared by 8 bases and J by 0 bases, with 16 bases of the junction left unmatched. CDR3 protein: CASQIAGGQPAFSYEQYF. The CDR3 DNA reads TGTGCCAGCCAAATAGCGGGGGGCCAGCCTGCCTTCTCCTACGAGCAGTACTTC.

The gene calls are TRBV11-2 and TRBJ2-7, with 7 bases identical to TRBD1. The V and J ends lost 5 bases and 2 bases, in that order; junction bases with no gene match: 3. This CDR3 has 13 residues. Looked up from germline, CDR1 is SGHAT and CDR2 is FQNNGV. CDR3 coding DNA: TGTGCCAGCAGCCAGGGACAGACCTACGAGCAGTACTTC. Its protein product is CASSQGQTYEQYF.

This chain links TRBV4-3 with TRBJ2-2, with D maybe TRBD2 (5 bases). V lost 2 bases to trimming and J lost 5 bases, with 21 bases between them. The CDR3 totals 18 residues. CDR1 and CDR2 from the germline V gene are LGHNA and YSLEER. CDR3 nucleotides: TGCGCCAGCAGCCAAAGAGAGCGGTTAAACTTGGGGACCGGGGAGCTGTTTTTT. Translation gives CASSQRERLNLGTGELFF.

The genes are TRBV27 and TRBJ2-3; D is tentatively TRBD1 or TRBD2 (5 bases each). The CDR3 totals 17 residues. V was pared by 1 base and J by 1 base, with 15 bases between. From germline, CDR1 is MNHEY and CDR2 SMNVEV (reference sequence). The chain's CDR3 is CASSLFLGVVGTDTQYF. CDR3 nucleotide sequence: TGTGCCAGCAGTTTATTCTTGGGGGTTGTTGGCACAGATACGCAGTATTTT.

The CDR3 reads CAWRPRGVNEKLFF. CDR3 DNA sequence: TGTGCCTGGAGGCCCCGAGGTGTCAATGAAAAACTGTTTTTT. The chain is built from TRBV30 and TRBJ1-4; no clear D gene. V was pared by 3 bases and J by 5 bases, with 13 bases between. The CDR3 has 14 amino acids. Germline-derived CDR1 and CDR2 are GTSNPN and SVGIG (reference sequence).